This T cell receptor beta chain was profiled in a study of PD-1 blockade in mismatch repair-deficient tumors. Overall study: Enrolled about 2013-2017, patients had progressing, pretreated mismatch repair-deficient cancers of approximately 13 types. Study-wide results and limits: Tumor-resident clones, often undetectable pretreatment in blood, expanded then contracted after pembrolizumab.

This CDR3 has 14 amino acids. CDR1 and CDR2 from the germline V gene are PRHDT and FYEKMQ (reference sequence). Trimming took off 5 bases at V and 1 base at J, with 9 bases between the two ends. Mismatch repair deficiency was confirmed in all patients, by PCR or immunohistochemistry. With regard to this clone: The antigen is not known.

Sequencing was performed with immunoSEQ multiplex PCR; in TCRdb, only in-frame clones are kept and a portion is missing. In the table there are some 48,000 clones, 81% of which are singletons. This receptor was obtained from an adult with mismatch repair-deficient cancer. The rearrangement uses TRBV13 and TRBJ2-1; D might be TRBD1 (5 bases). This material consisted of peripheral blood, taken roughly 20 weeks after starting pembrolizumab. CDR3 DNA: TGTGCCAGCAGCCAGGGCCCGTCCTACAATGAGCAGTTCTTC. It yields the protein CASSQGPSYNEQFF.